These T cell receptor beta chains were read from a single sample in a study of post-analysis software for immune sequencing data. TCRdb reprocessed the PCR reads via MiXCR and lists one record per CDR3 protein. The table lists around 500,000 distinct CDR3 sequences, around 34% of them singletons, with around 5.9% in the top ten. The sequenced sample consisted of blood. These receptors were collected from a girl under 18 with multiple sclerosis. CDR3s include the opening cysteine and the closing phenylalanine or tryptophan. Fields, in order: V gene, D gene, J gene, CDR3 protein. The D gene is left open where the match is weak.

TRBV11-1	-	TRBJ2-4	CASSWGVLNIQYF
TRBV20-1	-	TRBJ2-1	CSAIVMAAMKQFF
TRBV10-2	-	TRBJ2-3	CASSESGGKNTQYF
TRBV5-1	-	TRBJ2-7	CASSLGTTSGLTGYEQYF
TRBV5-1	-	TRBJ1-1	CASSSRRDNTEAFF
TRBV5-1	TRBD1	TRBJ2-2	CASSLADRVITGELFF
TRBV7-9	-	TRBJ1-1	CASSLSGGGYTEAFF
TRBV29-1	TRBD2	TRBJ2-5	CSVEPGGGETQYF
TRBV5-8	-	TRBJ2-5	CASSLAGSTGRETQYF
TRBV20-1	TRBD2	TRBJ2-3	CSASTRRGSTDTQYF
TRBV12-3/TRBV12-4	TRBD1	-	CASSPKDRPYEQYF
TRBV3-1	-	TRBJ2-7	CASAPGVPYEQYF